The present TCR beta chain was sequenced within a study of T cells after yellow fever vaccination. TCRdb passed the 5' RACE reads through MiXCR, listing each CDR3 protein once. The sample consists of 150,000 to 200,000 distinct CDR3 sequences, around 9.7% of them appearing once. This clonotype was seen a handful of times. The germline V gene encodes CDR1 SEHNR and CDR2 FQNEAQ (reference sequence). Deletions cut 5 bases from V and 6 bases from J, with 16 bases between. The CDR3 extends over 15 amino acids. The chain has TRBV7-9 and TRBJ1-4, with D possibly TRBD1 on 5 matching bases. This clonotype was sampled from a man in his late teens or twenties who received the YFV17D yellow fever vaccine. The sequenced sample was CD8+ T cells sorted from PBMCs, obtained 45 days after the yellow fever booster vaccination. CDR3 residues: CASSTPGKGDEKLFF. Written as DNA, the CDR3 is TGTGCCAGCAGCACCCCGGGAAAAGGGGATGAAAAACTGTTTTTT.